This T cell receptor (beta chain) was sequenced in a study of T cells after posttransplantation cyclophosphamide. Points from the study as a whole: Blood and skin or GI T cell repertoires showed limited TRB overlap. Recipient CMV seropositivity and CMV reactivation strongly tracked TRB clonality.

The CDR3 is 15 amino acids. CDR1 is LNHDA and CDR2 is SQIVND in the germline V gene (reference sequence). V dropped 6 bases and J dropped 8; count of bases not matched to a gene: 12. TCRdb keeps only in-frame clones here, not all; method: immunoSEQ multiplex PCR. Among 66,000 or so clones listed, around 95% were seen once. Notes on this clone: Its specificity is unknown.

The clonotype was recovered from a woman under 40 in good health and a related stem cell transplant donor. The chain recombines TRBV19 with TRBJ1-4; the match to TRBD1 covers 7 bases. The sample was PBMCs. Here the CDR3 reads CASRTRGLVDEKLFF. The CDR3 DNA follows: TGTGCCAGTAGAACCAGGGGGTTGGTCGACGAAAAACTGTTTTTT.